Below, 15 T cell receptor beta chains from the same sample are listed, as sequenced in a study of shared clonotypes between healthy human individuals. The data were produced by immunoSEQ multiplex PCR, yet TCRdb's version contains in-frame clones alone and is incomplete. The sample carries some 1.1 million clones, about 80% recorded once. Sequenced input: memory CD4+ T cells from PBMCs. Subset reported: CD45RA-negative fraction. The receptors here all came from a man aged 18-30 years in good health. Some clones in this sample may be carry-over from other donors' samples.

The table lists this clone with a few counts. The chain uses TRBV6-5 and TRBJ2-7; possible D gene TRBD1, 6 bases. Germline assignment: CDR1 MNHEY and CDR2 SVGAGI. This CDR3 has 12 residues. Trimming removed 6 bases from V and 12 bases from J, with 18 bases in between. The CDR3 sequence: CASSNGPGHPYF. The CDR3, as DNA: TGTGCCAGCAGCAACGGACCGGGACACCCGTACTTC.

The J gene is TRBJ2-7, the V gene TRBV28; no reliable D call. V dropped 2 bases and J dropped 3 bases, with 11 bases sitting between them. CDR1 is MDHEN and CDR2 is SYDVKM in the germline V gene. CDR3 length: 14 amino acids. This CDR3 is CASSLHSDNYEQYF. CDR3 DNA: TGTGCCAGCAGTTTACACTCCGATAACTACGAGCAGTACTTC.

This rearrangement joins TRBV2 to TRBJ2-5; 11 bases line up with TRBD1. This CDR3 is 15 amino acids long. From germline, CDR1 is SNHLY and CDR2 FYNNEI. With 7 bases clipped from V and 4 bases from J, the junction kept 8 bases outside the gene matches. The CDR3 coding sequence is TGTGCCAGCAAGGGACAGGGGGGTTCGTTAGAGACCCAGTACTTC. Translating gives CASKGQGGSLETQYF.

The chain recombines TRBV5-4 with TRBJ1-4, with 11 bases identical to TRBD1. The CDR3 sequence is 16 residues long. From germline, CDR1 is SGHNT and CDR2 YYREEE (reference sequence). V lost 0 bases to trimming and J lost 6 bases; unmatched junction nucleotides: 4. DNA for the CDR3: TGTGCCAGCAGCTTGGTGGCGGGACAGGGGGATGAAAAACTGTTTTTT. Translating it yields CASSLVAGQGDEKLFF.

The J gene is TRBJ1-4, the V gene TRBV7-9; possibly TRBD1 for D (5 bases). CDR1 and CDR2 (germline): SEHNR, FQNEAQ (reference sequence). With 5 bases removed from V and 1 base from J, the gap between germline ends came to 17 bases. The CDR3 sequence is 17 residues long. CDR3 in amino acids: CASSPKELGVTNEKLFF. In DNA form, the CDR3 reads TGTGCCAGCAGCCCCAAGGAACTGGGGGTAACTAATGAAAAACTGTTTTTT.

J is TRBJ1-2 and V is TRBV13; 8 nucleotides agree with TRBD1. Germline assignment: CDR1 PRHDT and CDR2 FYEKMQ (reference sequence). The CDR3 sequence is 13 residues long. V was clipped by 4 bases and J by 4 bases; unmatched bases: 2. The CDR3: CASSSQGVYGYTF. The DNA of the CDR3 is TGTGCCAGCAGCTCACAGGGGGTCTATGGCTACACCTTC.

The V and J genes are TRBV5-5 and TRBJ1-1; possible D gene TRBD1, 6 bases. This CDR3 has 16 residues. The germline V and J ends were trimmed by 4 bases and 1 base, with 17 bases remaining between them. The germline V gene encodes CDR1 SGHKS and CDR2 YYEKEE (reference sequence). As DNA, the CDR3 is TGTGCCAGCAGCCCCTTTGGGGGAGGGGGGAACACTGAAGCTTTCTTT. Translating gives CASSPFGGGGNTEAFF. Full variable domain (remainder filled in from reference TRBV5-5 and TRBJ1-1): DAGVTQSPTHLIKTRGQQVTLRCSPISGHKSVSWYQQVLGQGPQFIFQYYEKEERGRGNFPDRFSARQFPNYSSELNVNALLLGDSALYLCASSPFGGGGNTEAFFGQGTRLTVV.

With regard to this clone: The same CDR3 is also encoded by other DNA sequences in this sample. J is TRBJ2-3 and V is TRBV12-5; TRBD2 matches at 11 bases. Germline values: CDR1 LGHNT, CDR2 FRNRAP. The length of the CDR3 is 16 residues. Germline trimming cut 6 bases from V and 0 bases from J; bases unmatched to any gene: 5. The CDR3 sequence: CASGLGLAASTDTQYF. DNA for the CDR3: TGTGCTAGTGGACTGGGACTAGCGGCTAGCACAGATACGCAGTATTTT.

The rearrangement links TRBV10-3 to TRBJ1-1; tentative D call: TRBD1 (6 bases). Germline V gene sequence: CDR1 ENHRY, CDR2 SYGVKD. The germline V and J ends were trimmed by 5 bases and 6 bases, with 7 bases remaining between them. The CDR3 runs 11 residues. The CDR3 region is CAISRGAEAFF. CDR3 bases: TGTGCCATCAGTAGGGGGGCTGAAGCTTTCTTT.

Here the CDR3 DNA reads TGTGCCAGCAGAGCCGTAGCGGCCGTGGGGAATGAGCAGTTCTTC. As protein: CASRAVAAVGNEQFF. V is TRBV2 and J is TRBJ2-1; a possible D gene is TRBD2 (6 bases). The CDR3 extends over 15 amino acids. Germline CDR1 reads SNHLY; CDR2 reads FYNNEI. Trimming took off 6 bases at V and 7 bases at J, with 19 bases between the two ends.

The chain has TRBV29-1 and TRBJ2-3; D perhaps matches TRBD1 (6 bases). The germline CDR1 and CDR2 sequences are SQVTM and ANQGSEA. V shed 4 bases and J shed 0 bases, with 11 bases lying between them. The CDR3 is 14 residues long. CDR3 in amino acids: CSVAGAHSTDTQYF. For the CDR3, the DNA is TGCAGCGTTGCAGGGGCTCACAGCACAGATACGCAGTATTTT.

This clone was counted a single time. The chain is built from TRBV2 and TRBJ2-5, with D unresolved. Germline V lookup: CDR1 SNHLY, CDR2 FYNNEI. This CDR3 comprises 12 residues. V was pared by 2 bases and J by 5 bases, with 6 bases between. DNA of the CDR3: TGTGCCAGCAGTGAAAGAAGTGAGACCCAGTACTTC. Encoded protein: CASSERSETQYF. Looking up the rest from reference TRBV2 and TRBJ2-5 gives the full variable domain: EPEVTQTPSHQVTQMGQEVILRCVPISNHLYFYWYRQILGQKVEFLVSFYNNEISEKSEIFDDQFSVERPDGSNFTLKIRSTKLEDSAMYFCASSERSETQYFGPGTRLLVL.

The J gene is TRBJ2-5, the V gene TRBV25-1, with D tentatively TRBD2 (5 bases). The CDR3 extends over 18 amino acids. V was shortened by 7 bases and J by 1 base, with 25 bases between the two germline ends. The germline V gene has CDR1 MGHDK and CDR2 SYGVNS. Here the CDR3 DNA reads TGTGCCAGCAATGCGGGTCCCGGGCACATTAGATTCCAAGAGACCCAGTACTTC. Encoded protein: CASNAGPGHIRFQETQYF.

The chain is built from TRBV4-1 and TRBJ2-7; 7 nucleotides match TRBD1. Looked up from germline, CDR1 is MGHRA and CDR2 is YSYEKL. J was trimmed by 2 bases and V by 1 base; bases with no gene match: 8. This CDR3 is 16 amino acids long. As DNA, the CDR3 is TGCGCCAGCAGCCAAGTTGTGAGACAGGGAGCCTACGAGCAGTACTTC. It specifies CASSQVVRQGAYEQYF.

V gene TRBV28 combines with J gene TRBJ2-3; 9 bases are shared with TRBD1. V was pared by 10 bases and J by 6 bases, with 8 bases of the junction left unmatched. The V gene's germline CDR1 is MDHEN and CDR2 SYDVKM. The CDR3 has 13 amino acids. As DNA, the CDR3 is TGTGCCAACCAGGACAGGGGTAAGGATACGCAGTATTTT. The encoded protein is CANQDRGKDTQYF.